Sequencing of this TCR beta chain was carried out in a study of T cell responses to AZD1222 COVID-19 vaccine. Overall study results and limits: Only after the peak T cell response were repertoires sampled. Close to half of all spike-specific TCRs reportedly target regions of the variants that are unmutated. Females made up more of the donors, who were largely white British, and clonal diversity may have come out too low.

Second doses at about 4 or about 12 weeks were pooled. V lost 5 bases to trimming and J lost 4 bases, with 14 bases between them. The CDR3 totals 14 residues. From germline, CDR1 is SGHAT and CDR2 FQDESV (reference sequence). Data came from immunoSEQ multiplex PCR; TCRdb stores just in-frame clones and leaves some out. Seen here are 140,000 or so clones, around 90% observed once, and the top ten hold 1.9%. As concerns this clone: Its antigen remains unidentified.

The input for sequencing was peripheral blood, taken 28 days after the second AZD1222 dose. V gene TRBV11-1 combines with J gene TRBJ1-1, with D possibly being TRBD1 (6 bases). The clonotype originates from an adult who received the AZD1222 COVID-19 vaccine. DNA of the CDR3: TGTGCCAGCAGCCCATACAGGGTTGGCACTGAAGCTTTCTTT. This sequence encodes CASSPYRVGTEAFF.